The clone carrying this TCR beta chain was detected once. This sample is drawn from a study of blood T cell repertoires in COVID-19. Study details: Sources were T cells, B-cell-depleted T cells, or PBMCs; the material itself was cDNA or gDNA.

In the study's own analysis: Amplification of reference gene primers provided the estimated nucleated cell counts. Produced via immunoSEQ multiplex PCR; TCRdb's table is partial and in-frame only. V and J calls plus clone size are reproduced from that table; the DNA served to infer D and trimming. This sample yields about 91,000 clones, of which more than 75% are seen a single time; around 4.7% belongs to the top ten. CDR1 is SEHNR and CDR2 is FQNEAQ in the germline V gene (reference sequence). V was trimmed by 0 bases and J by 7 bases, leaving 6 bases between them. There are 13 residues in the CDR3.

The sequenced sample consisted of peripheral blood. This TCR derives from a woman aged 80 or older with active COVID-19. The rearrangement joins TRBV7-9 to TRBJ1-4; D is uncertain. This CDR3 reads CASSLAGGEKLFF. The CDR3 DNA sequence: TGTGCCAGCAGCTTAGCCGGTGGTGAAAAACTGTTTTTT.